The 20 T cell receptor beta chains in this list originate from one sample, sequenced in a study of T cells after yellow fever vaccination. TCRdb redid the calling of the 5' RACE reads with MiXCR, one entry per CDR3 protein. The table records over 300,000 distinct CDR3 sequences, about 4% of them present only once. Sample: PBMCs, taken 5 days after the yellow fever booster vaccination. These receptors came from a man aged 18 to 29 who received the YFV17D yellow fever vaccine.

This chain connects TRBV6-5 to TRBJ2-3, with TRBD2 identical over 7 bases. The J segment lost 1 base and the V segment lost 7 bases, leaving 11 bases of the junction unmatched. The V gene's germline CDR1 is MNHEY and CDR2 SVGAGI. The CDR3 covers 16 residues. The CDR3 DNA follows: TGTGCCAGCATGAACTATAAGGCGGGGGGCACAGATACGCAGTATTTT. It specifies CASMNYKAGGTDTQYF.

This clonotype showed up just a few times. J is TRBJ1-2 and V is TRBV4-1; D remains unclear. The germline V gene has CDR1 MGHRA and CDR2 YSYEKL. Trimming cost V 0 bases and J 2 bases, with 7 bases left between them. This CDR3 spans 14 amino acids. CDR3: CASSQEHSNYGYTF. The CDR3 coding sequence is TGCGCCAGCAGCCAAGAGCACAGCAACTATGGCTACACCTTC.

The sample holds a few counts of this clonotype. The V and J genes are TRBV18 and TRBJ2-1; TRBD1 matches at 10 bases. Trimming at V came to 5 bases and at J to 7 bases, leaving 5 bases not matched to a gene. The CDR3 extends over 14 amino acids. The germline CDR1 and CDR2 sequences are KGHSH and LQKENI. The CDR3 nucleotides are TGTGCCAGCTCAGCAGGACAGGGGGTGAATGAGCAGTTCTTC. Translating gives CASSAGQGVNEQFF.

This clonotype was seen at least ten times. The chain combines TRBV7-2 with TRBJ2-5; D may be TRBD2 (5 bases). V shed 0 bases and J shed 5 bases, with 13 bases lying between them. Germline-derived CDR1 and CDR2 are SGHTA and FQGNSA. CDR3 size: 15 residues. The CDR3 DNA follows: TGTGCCAGCAGCTTAGCGCACGCCGGGGAGGAGACCCAGTACTTC. Translated, it gives CASSLAHAGEETQYF.

Many counts were recorded for this clonotype. The J gene is TRBJ1-2, the V gene TRBV12-3 or TRBV12-4; D may be TRBD1 (5 bases). Trimming took 2 bases from V and 5 from J, leaving 15 bases between them. The CDR3 sequence is 15 residues long. The CDR3 spells CASSLLGLQGYGYTF. Here the CDR3 DNA reads TGTGCCAGCAGTTTATTGGGGCTCCAAGGTTATGGCTACACCTTC.

This clonotype showed up just a few times. The V and J genes are TRBV18 and TRBJ2-1, with 8 bases that match TRBD1. V lost 2 bases to trimming and J lost 1 base; unmatched junction nucleotides: 4. CDR1 KGHSH and CDR2 LQKENI come from the germline V gene. The CDR3 covers 16 residues. The CDR3 DNA follows: TGTGCCAGCTCACCATTGACAGGGGCGTCCTACAATGAGCAGTTCTTC. Protein: CASSPLTGASYNEQFF.

This clonotype showed up just a few times. V and J are TRBV6-6 and TRBJ2-1; TRBD1 matches at 8 bases. This CDR3 comprises 16 residues. V gave up 4 bases and J gave up 8 bases; unmatched junction bases: 13. Germline-derived CDR1 and CDR2 are MNHNY and SVGAGI (reference sequence). The DNA of the CDR3 is TGTGCCAGCAGTTTCCCGCCGGGACAGGCGATCGATGAGCAGTTCTTC. It is translated as CASSFPPGQAIDEQFF.

This clonotype was seen ten or more times. Here the CDR3 DNA reads TGCGCCAGCAGCCAAGATCCCGGGGCATCCTACGAGCAGTACTTC. The encoded protein is CASSQDPGASYEQYF. The chain has TRBV4-1 and TRBJ2-7; D possibly matches TRBD1 or TRBD2 (5 bases each). The V gene lost 0 bases and the J gene lost 1 base, with 10 bases spanning the gap. The CDR3 contains 15 residues. Germline values: CDR1 MGHRA, CDR2 YSYEKL.

This clonotype was seen at least ten times. The gene calls are TRBV20-1 and TRBJ1-1, with D tentatively TRBD1 (6 bases). Germline V gene lookup returns CDR1 DFQATT and CDR2 SNEGSKA (reference sequence). Deletions cut 0 bases from V and 3 bases from J, with 14 bases between. CDR3 length equals 15 residues. The CDR3 nucleotides are TGCAGTGCTAGAGATCCTCCAGGGGTGGACACTGAAGCTTTCTTT. This sequence encodes CSARDPPGVDTEAFF.

This chain links TRBV7-2 with TRBJ1-1; D unclear. CDR1 is SGHTA and CDR2 is FQGNSA in the germline V gene. The V end lost 8 bases, the J end lost 6 bases, and 13 bases lay between the germline ends. The CDR3 contains 12 residues. The CDR3, as DNA: TGTGCCAGCGGATCGGGGTTCCCTGAAGCTTTCTTT. Translated: CASGSGFPEAFF.

Many counts were recorded for this clonotype. The gene calls are TRBV7-8 and TRBJ1-5; the D gene is possibly TRBD1 (5 bases). The germline gives CDR1 SGHVS, CDR2 FQNEAQ. The CDR3 spans 14 residues. Trimming removed 6 bases from V and 2 bases from J, with 11 bases in between. The CDR3 DNA sequence: TGTGCCAGCAGAGCCACCAGGGGCAATCAGCCCCAGCATTTT. As protein: CASRATRGNQPQHF.

A few counts support this clonotype. The V call is TRBV30, the J call TRBJ1-1; tentatively, D is TRBD1 (5 bases). The CDR3 extends over 13 amino acids. The germline V gene has CDR1 GTSNPN and CDR2 SVGIG (reference sequence). V was clipped by 0 bases and J by 6 bases, with 11 bases between them. Here the CDR3 reads CAWSVNQGSEAFF. The CDR3 nucleotides read TGTGCCTGGAGTGTAAATCAGGGCTCTGAAGCTTTCTTT.

The chain employs TRBV5-1 and TRBJ1-1; D is undetermined. The V gene lost 0 bases and the J gene lost 1 base, with 10 bases spanning the gap. The CDR3 covers 15 residues. Germline CDR1 reads SGHRS; CDR2 reads YFSETQ. CDR3: CASSLAGFWNTEAFF. The CDR3 coding sequence is TGCGCCAGCAGCTTGGCCGGGTTTTGGAACACTGAAGCTTTCTTT.

This clonotype occurred a few times. For the CDR3, the DNA is TGTGCCAGCAGCGTAAAGTGGGGTGGGGATGATTCACCCCTCCACTTT. Translation: CASSVKWGGDDSPLHF. J is TRBJ1-6 and V is TRBV9; D uncertain. This CDR3 spans 16 amino acids. V shed 1 base and J shed 8 bases, with 16 bases lying between them. The germline CDR1 and CDR2 sequences are SGDLS and YYNGEE.

This clonotype was picked up a small number of times. V usage is TRBV4-2 and J usage is TRBJ2-1, with TRBD2 identical over 7 bases. The CDR3 runs to 16 residues. V dropped 0 bases and J dropped 3; count of bases not matched to a gene: 5. Germline lookup yields CDR1 LGHNA and CDR2 YNFKEQ. CDR3 nucleotides: TGTGCCAGCAGCCAAGATCCAGCGGGGAGCTACAATGAGCAGTTCTTC. This gives the protein CASSQDPAGSYNEQFF.

In its sample, this clonotype was seen a few times. The chain recombines TRBV4-3 with TRBJ2-3; TRBD2 matches at 15 bases. CDR3 length: 17 amino acids. Looked up from germline, CDR1 is LGHNA and CDR2 is YSLEER. V shed 4 bases and J 4 bases; nucleotides not matched to a gene: 6. The chain's CDR3 is CASSLRTSGGGADTQYF. The CDR3 DNA reads as TGCGCCAGCAGCCTTCGGACTAGCGGGGGGGGTGCAGATACGCAGTATTTT.

This clonotype was picked up a small number of times. V and J are TRBV9 and TRBJ1-2; tentative D call: TRBD1 (6 bases). CDR3 length: 14 residues. V was shortened by 3 bases and J by 4 bases, with 13 bases between the two germline ends. The V gene's germline CDR1 is SGDLS and CDR2 YYNGEE. CDR3 DNA sequence: TGTGCCAGCAGCGACATAACAGGGCGCTATGGCTACACCTTC. The encoded protein is CASSDITGRYGYTF.

This clonotype was observed many times. The chain employs TRBV11-2 and TRBJ2-5; TRBD2 matches at 7 bases. In germline, CDR1 is SGHAT, CDR2 FQNNGV. The CDR3 is 15 amino acids. Trimming cost V 3 bases and J 1 base; bases outside gene matches: 5. The CDR3 DNA follows: TGTGCCAGCAGCTTGAGGGACTACTTCCAAGAGACCCAGTACTTC. The encoded protein is CASSLRDYFQETQYF.

The chain links TRBV27 to TRBJ2-7; D might be TRBD2 (6 bases). Germline CDR1 and CDR2: MNHEY and SMNVEV (reference sequence). CDR3 length: 16 residues. Trimming pared 6 bases from V and 1 base from J, leaving 19 bases between. CDR3: CASSFRLGDWSYEQYF. The CDR3 DNA sequence: TGTGCCAGCAGCTTTAGGCTCGGGGACTGGTCCTACGAGCAGTACTTC.

This clonotype occurred a few times. V usage is TRBV10-3 and J usage is TRBJ1-1; D not certain. V lost 4 bases and J lost 1, with 10 bases in between. Germline V gives CDR1 ENHRY, CDR2 SYGVKD. The CDR3 contains 14 residues. The DNA for the CDR3 is TGTGCCATCAGTGTGCGGCAGCAGAACACTGAAGCTTTCTTT. This translates into CAISVRQQNTEAFF.